This T cell receptor beta chain originates from a study of cytomegalovirus exposure and HLA in healthy donors. Overall study context: Counted in an early data release were tens of millions of unique TCRs from HLA-typed donors.

CDR3 length: 11 amino acids. Trimming stripped 6 bases from V and 5 bases from J, with 11 bases between. The germline V gene has CDR1 GTSNPN and CDR2 SVGIG (reference sequence). Study results and caveats: Most subjects had HLA-A and HLA-B alleles reportedly predicted accurately by TCR beta sequences. A further, later analysis showed that HLA-associated TCR beta chains (compared with equally common others) were more clonally expanded. Evidence from a later analysis indicated that most CMV-associated TCR beta chains looked HLA-restricted.

This clone was counted only a few times. What it recognizes is unknown. Vbeta (60) and Jbeta (13) primers were used in the PCR. Sequencing was performed with immunoSEQ multiplex PCR; in TCRdb, only in-frame clones are kept and a portion is missing. The table lists over 100,000 clones, around 63% of them singletons, with 9% to 10% in the top ten. The TCR was taken from a man aged 35 to 55 in good health and CMV-seropositive. This sequence joins TRBV30 and TRBJ2-7; D is perhaps TRBD1 (5 bases). Sequenced material: PBMCs. CDR3 nucleotides: TGTGCCTGTCCAAGGGGTCACGAGCAGTACTTC. Residues: CACPRGHEQYF.